The clone carrying this T cell receptor beta chain was counted ten times or more. TCRdb re-derived calls from the 5' RACE reads in MiXCR, one entry per CDR3 protein. The table lists 75,000 to 95,000 distinct CDR3 sequences, approximately 5.4% of them singletons, with roughly 7.6% in the top ten. This record comes from a study of T cells of healthy individuals. The clonotype was recovered from a female donor in good health.

CDR3 in amino acids: CASSPGGWGTEAFF. The DNA of the CDR3 is TGTGCCAGCAGTCCAGGGGGCTGGGGAACTGAAGCTTTCTTT. V is TRBV6-2 or TRBV6-3 and J is TRBJ1-1; 8 positions match TRBD1. Germline-derived CDR1 and CDR2 are MNHEY and SVGEGT. V trimming: 5 bases; J trimming: 5 bases; junction bases outside the gene matches: 7. This CDR3 spans 14 amino acids.